This TCR beta chain derives from a study of blood T cell repertoires in COVID-19. Study-wide context: T cells, B-cell-depleted T cells, or PBMCs provided the cDNA or gDNA that served as material.

The CDR3 is 15 residues long. V was shortened by 0 bases and J by 2 bases, with 11 bases between the two germline ends. The method was immunoSEQ multiplex PCR; TCRdb's version includes in-frame clones alone and lacks a portion of them. This sample has about 16,000 clones; roughly 92% occur once, and the top ten carry 7.5% to 8.5%. The source of this sequence is a human donor with active COVID-19. The donor label of this sample is uncertain. The rearrangement uses TRBV23-1 and TRBJ2-7, with D perhaps matching TRBD1 (5 bases). TRBV23-1 qualifies as an ORF whose function is uncertain. Sequenced sample: peripheral blood. In nucleotides, the CDR3 is TGCGCCAGCAGTCAATCTGGCAGGGTGGCCTACGAGCAGTACTTC. Encoded protein: CASSQSGRVAYEQYF.